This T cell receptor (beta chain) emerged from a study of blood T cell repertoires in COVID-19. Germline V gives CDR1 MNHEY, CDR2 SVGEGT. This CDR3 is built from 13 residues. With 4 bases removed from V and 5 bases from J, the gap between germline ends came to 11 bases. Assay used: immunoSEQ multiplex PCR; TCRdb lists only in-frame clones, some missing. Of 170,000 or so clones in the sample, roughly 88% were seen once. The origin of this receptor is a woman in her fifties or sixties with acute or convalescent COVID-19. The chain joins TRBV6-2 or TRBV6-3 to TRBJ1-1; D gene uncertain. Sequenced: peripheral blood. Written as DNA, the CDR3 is TGTGCCAGCAGTTTAAGGCTCGGGACTGAAGCTTTCTTT. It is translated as CASSLRLGTEAFF.